The subject of this entry is one T cell receptor beta chain. What it binds is unknown. RNA transcripts were the template for amplifying TCR beta CDR3 regions. First-round RT-PCR targeting the TCR CDR3 was performed with the HTBI primer set. MiXCR, applied by TCRdb to the multiplex PCR reads, yields one record per CDR3 protein. The sample gives around 720,000 distinct CDR3 sequences, just over 35% of which show up once; around 31% is in the top ten. The data originate from a study of T cells in Graves' hyperthyroidism and ophthalmopathy. The CDR3 loop spans 13 amino acids. Trimming removed 6 bases at V and 5 bases at J, with 14 bases between. CDR1 and CDR2 from the germline V gene are SGHAT and FQNNGV. Notes on the study in general: From stable hyperthyroidism, ophthalmopathy was separated by a 13 V-J model.

The chain couples TRBV11-2 to TRBJ2-7, with D unresolved. The sequence came from a woman between 40 and 50 years old with Graves' hyperthyroidism. Sequencing input: blood. CDR3 amino acids: CASRRSLADEQYF. CDR3 sequence (DNA): TGTGCCAGCAGACGCTCTTTGGCAGACGAGCAGTACTTC.